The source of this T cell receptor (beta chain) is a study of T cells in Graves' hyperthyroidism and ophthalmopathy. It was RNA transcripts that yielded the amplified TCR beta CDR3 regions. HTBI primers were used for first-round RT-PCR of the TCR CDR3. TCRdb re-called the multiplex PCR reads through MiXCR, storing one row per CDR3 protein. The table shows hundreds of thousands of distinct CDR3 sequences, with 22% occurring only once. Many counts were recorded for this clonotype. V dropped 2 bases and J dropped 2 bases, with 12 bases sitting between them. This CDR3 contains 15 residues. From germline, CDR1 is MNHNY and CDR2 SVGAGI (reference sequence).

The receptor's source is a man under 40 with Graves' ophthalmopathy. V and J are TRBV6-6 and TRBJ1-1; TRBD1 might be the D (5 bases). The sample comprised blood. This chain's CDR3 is CASSYGGRANTEAFF. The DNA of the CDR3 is TGTGCCAGCAGTTACGGAGGCAGGGCCAACACTGAAGCTTTCTTT.